Below, 17 T cell receptor beta chains from the same sample are listed, as sequenced in a study of blood T cell repertoires in COVID-19. Clones were read by immunoSEQ multiplex PCR, and TCRdb kept only the in-frame ones, dropping some. This table holds 330,000 or so clones, 80% to 95% found once. Source material: PBMCs or T cells enriched from blood (not recorded which). The receptors shown here come from a woman in her 30s who had recovered from COVID-19.

This clone was detected once. This sequence joins TRBV27 and TRBJ2-1; a possible D gene is TRBD1 (5 bases). The V gene's germline CDR1 is MNHEY and CDR2 SMNVEV (reference sequence). CDR3 length: 16 amino acids. Deletions cut 1 base from V and 0 bases from J, with 10 bases between. CDR3 coding DNA: TGTGCCAGCAGTTTATGGGGCATGAGCTCCTACAATGAGCAGTTCTTC. Amino acids: CASSLWGMSSYNEQFF.

This chain uses TRBV28 with TRBJ1-6; D perhaps matches TRBD1 (5 bases). The CDR3 is made up of 15 amino acids. The germline V gene has CDR1 MDHEN and CDR2 SYDVKM. V was clipped by 7 bases and J by 8 bases, with 18 bases between them. As DNA, the CDR3 is TGTGCCAGCACCCAATTTAGGGGTCGGGATTCACCCCTCCACTTT. Translated, it gives CASTQFRGRDSPLHF.

This chain connects TRBV4-2 to TRBJ2-1, with D tentatively TRBD2 (6 bases). The CDR3 length is 16 residues. Germline-derived CDR1 and CDR2 are LGHNA and YNFKEQ. Trimming stripped 0 bases from V and 0 bases from J, with 9 bases between. As DNA, the CDR3 is TGTGCCAGCAGCCAAGACCGGGACTCCTCCTACAATGAGCAGTTCTTC. It encodes CASSQDRDSSYNEQFF.

The V and J genes are TRBV20-1 and TRBJ2-5; 7 bases are shared with TRBD2. Unmatched junction bases numbered 11, after V lost 3 bases and J lost 4 bases. This CDR3 is 15 amino acids long. CDR1 and CDR2 from the germline V gene are DFQATT and SNEGSKA (reference sequence). In DNA form, the CDR3 reads TGCAGTGCTAGTCCGCGGGAGCTAAGGGGAGAGACCCAGTACTTC. Amino acid sequence: CSASPRELRGETQYF.

The CDR3 loop reads CASSLAGEDTQYF. The CDR3 DNA follows: TGTGCCAGCAGCTTAGCCGGGGAAGATACGCAGTATTTT. The rearrangement links TRBV11-3 to TRBJ2-3, with D maybe TRBD2 (5 bases). The V end lost 1 base, the J end lost 5 bases, and 7 bases lay between the germline ends. The V gene's germline CDR1 is SGHNT and CDR2 YENEEA. The CDR3 has 13 residues.

The chain recombines TRBV14 with TRBJ2-2; D gene uncertain. In germline, CDR1 is SGHDN, CDR2 FVKESK. Trimming cost V 1 base and J 8 bases, with 5 bases left between them. This CDR3 spans 12 amino acids. The CDR3 loop reads CASSQVGGELFF. The CDR3 nucleotides read TGTGCCAGCAGCCAAGTCGGGGGGGAGCTGTTTTTT.

The chain is built from TRBV9 and TRBJ1-2, with TRBD1 matching 7 bases. CDR1 and CDR2 (germline): SGDLS, YYNGEE. V was clipped by 3 bases and J by 4 bases; unmatched bases: 3. The CDR3 has 13 amino acids. The CDR3 region is CASSGTGVYGYTF. CDR3 nucleotides: TGTGCCAGCAGCGGAACAGGGGTCTATGGCTACACCTTC.

The V gene is TRBV6-5, the J gene TRBJ1-2, with 7 bases lining up with TRBD1. Per the germline V gene, CDR1 is MNHEY and CDR2 is SVGAGI. After removal of 0 bases from V and 5 bases from J, the junction contained 3 bases not matched to a gene. The CDR3 contains 14 residues. The CDR3 sequence: CASSYSSRGYGYTF. CDR3 nucleotides: TGTGCCAGCAGTTACTCGAGCAGGGGGTATGGCTACACCTTC.

The V gene is TRBV19, the J gene TRBJ2-7, with 12 bases that match TRBD2. This CDR3 contains 14 residues. In germline, CDR1 is LNHDA, CDR2 SQIVND (reference sequence). After removal of 7 bases from V and 4 bases from J, the junction contained 5 bases not matched to a gene. DNA of the CDR3: TGTGCCAGTATTGCTAGCGGGGGGGCTTACGAGCAGTACTTC. This sequence encodes CASIASGGAYEQYF. The full variable domain, rest sourced from reference TRBV19 and TRBJ2-7, is DGGITQSPKYLFRKEGQNVTLSCEQNLNHDAMYWYRQDPGQGLRLIYYSQIVNDFQKGDIAEGYSVSREKKESFPLTVTSAQKNPTAFYLCASIASGGAYEQYFGPGTRLTVT.

This clone was picked up one time. The chain is built from TRBV5-1 and TRBJ2-7; 13 bases agree with TRBD2. Germline CDR1 and CDR2: SGHRS and YFSETQ. Trimming took 4 bases from V and 3 from J; bases not matched to a gene: 4. CDR3 length equals 15 residues. The chain's CDR3 is CASSELAGGNYEQYF. DNA for the CDR3: TGCGCCAGCAGCGAACTAGCGGGAGGGAACTACGAGCAGTACTTC.

This chain links TRBV15 with TRBJ1-5; TRBD1 is a possible D gene (6 bases). CDR3 length: 15 amino acids. Germline V gene sequence: CDR1 LNHNV, CDR2 YYDKDF (reference sequence). V lost 3 bases and J 4 bases, leaving 13 bases between the germline ends. CDR3 sequence reads: CATSRTSTGNQPQHF. The CDR3 DNA reads as TGTGCCACCAGCAGGACGTCTACAGGGAATCAGCCCCAGCATTTT.

This clone was recorded once. The chain couples TRBV28 to TRBJ1-4; D unclear. CDR1 and CDR2 (germline): MDHEN, SYDVKM. Trimming took off 1 base at V and 10 bases at J, with 10 bases between the two ends. The CDR3 runs to 13 residues. DNA for the CDR3: TGTGCCAGCAGTTTATCCGGGGATCGAAAACTGTTTTTT. This encodes CASSLSGDRKLFF.

The chain couples TRBV4-2 to TRBJ2-4, with 11 bases aligning to TRBD2. Trimming removed 0 bases from V and 7 bases from J; junction bases left unmatched: 14. The CDR3 length is 19 residues. CDR1 and CDR2 from the germline V gene are LGHNA and YNFKEQ. DNA for the CDR3: TGTGCCAGCAGCCAAGAAACGGGGGCTAGCGGGAGGAGGAGGAACATTCAGTACTTC. Protein: CASSQETGASGRRRNIQYF.

This clone has only one observation. The J gene is TRBJ2-4, the V gene TRBV5-1; D not resolved. CDR1 SGHRS and CDR2 YFSETQ come from the germline V gene. V dropped 4 bases and J dropped 0 bases, with 14 bases sitting between them. The CDR3 is 16 amino acids. The CDR3 DNA reads TGCGCCAGCAGCCCCCACAGAGTTCTAGCCAAAAACATTCAGTACTTC. Translating it yields CASSPHRVLAKNIQYF.

CDR3 DNA sequence: TGTGCCAGCAGTCTCACAGGACAGGGGAGGCTAGGAAACACTGAAGCTTTCTTT. Translation gives CASSLTGQGRLGNTEAFF. The chain combines TRBV27 with TRBJ1-1; 9 bases are shared with TRBD1. There are 18 residues in the CDR3. V shed 5 bases, J shed 2 bases, and the junction held 15 bases outside the gene matches. In germline, CDR1 is MNHEY, CDR2 SMNVEV (reference sequence).

This clone was seen once. The chain links TRBV28 to TRBJ1-2; maybe TRBD1 (5 bases). CDR1 and CDR2 (germline): MDHEN, SYDVKM. V was pared by 5 bases and J by 8 bases, with 24 bases between. CDR3 length: 16 residues. CDR3: CASSPRSRRGVGGYTF. The CDR3 DNA reads TGTGCCAGCAGTCCGAGATCGCGGCGGGGCGTTGGGGGCTACACCTTC.

The CDR3 DNA reads TGTGCCAGCAGCGAACAACACTACTCTGGAAACACCATATATTTT. Amino acids: CASSEQHYSGNTIYF. The chain has TRBV9 and TRBJ1-3; D gene ambiguous. CDR3 length equals 15 residues. The germline V gene has CDR1 SGDLS and CDR2 YYNGEE. V lost 3 bases, J lost 0 bases, and 10 bases lay in between. Supplemented by reference TRBV9 and TRBJ1-3, the full variable domain reads DSGVTQTPKHLITATGQRVTLRCSPRSGDLSVYWYQQSLDQGLQFLIQYYNGEERAKGNILERFSAQQFPDLHSELNLSSLELGDSALYFCASSEQHYSGNTIYFGEGSWLTVV.